Listed below are T cell receptor beta chains from one sample, sequenced in a study of read filtering for tumor transcriptome and immune sequencing. One entry per CDR3 protein, called by TCRdb with MiXCR from the reads. The sample carries 20,000 to 25,000 distinct CDR3 sequences, roughly an eighth recorded once. Material for sequencing was a population of CD138-negative cells sorted from bone marrow. These receptor sequences come from a donor at least 40 years old with multiple myeloma. Both conserved end residues are part of each CDR3. The D gene is left open where the match is weak. A clone size is listed for some rows: how often the clone was seen (once, few, many), or a class if it is expanded.

len	j_gene	abundance	d_gene	v_gene	CDR3aa	CDR3nt
12	TRBJ2-2	-	-	TRBV29-1	CSAKTATGELFF	TGCAGCGCCAAGACAGCCACCGGGGAGCTGTTTTTT
12	TRBJ1-1	many	TRBD1	TRBV28	CATQGGWTEAFF	TGTGCCACCCAGGGGGGATGGACTGAAGCTTTCTTT
12	TRBJ2-7	many	TRBD1	TRBV30	CAWNRGTYEQYF	TGTGCCTGGAACAGGGGCACCTACGAGCAGTACTTC
12	TRBJ2-1	many	TRBD1	TRBV11-2	CASSTDRVGQFF	TGTGCCAGCAGCACCGACAGGGTAGGGCAGTTCTTC
14	TRBJ1-1	many	TRBD1	TRBV20-1	CSARGTGGTTEAFF	TGCAGTGCTAGAGGGACAGGGGGGACCACTGAAGCTTTCTTT
15	TRBJ1-4	many	-	TRBV4-1	CASSSTGKEDEKLFF	TGTGCCAGCAGCTCCACGGGGAAGGAGGATGAAAAACTGTTTTTT
19	TRBJ2-2	-	TRBD1	TRBV4-1	CASSQVFPVGTGYTGELFF	TGCGCCAGCAGCCAAGTATTCCCCGTGGGGACAGGGTACACCGGGGAGCTGTTTTTT
12	TRBJ2-7	many	-	TRBV7-2	CASSGAGYEQYF	TGTGCCAGCAGCGGGGCCGGCTACGAGCAGTACTTC
14	TRBJ2-5	-	TRBD1	TRBV6-6	CASSYQTGIETQCF	TGTGCCAGCAGTTACCAGACAGGGATAGAGACCCAGTGCTTC
13	TRBJ2-1	few	-	TRBV7-3	CASSLWTDNEQFF	TGTGCCAGCAGCTTATGGACCGACAATGAGCAGTTCTTC
15	TRBJ2-1	many	-	TRBV5-1	CASSLVRESYNEQFF	TGCGCCAGCAGCTTGGTCAGAGAATCCTACAATGAGCAGTTCTTC
15	TRBJ2-1	many	-	TRBV27	CASSSNRGPYNEQFF	TGTGCCAGCAGTTCAAATCGGGGTCCCTACAATGAGCAGTTCTTC
16	TRBJ1-1	few	TRBD1	TRBV20-1	CSARDRAGGGNTEAFF	TGCAGTGCTAGAGATCGGGCAGGGGGTGGTAACACTGAAGCTTTCTTT
12	TRBJ2-7	few	-	TRBV28	CATTVGGNPQYF	TGTGCCACCACAGTTGGAGGTAATCCTCAGTACTTC
16	TRBJ2-3	-	-	TRBV29-1	CSVEDLDAPRTDTQYF	TGCAGCGTTGAAGATTTGGACGCGCCTCGCACAGATACGCAGTATTTT
14	TRBJ2-5	many	TRBD1	TRBV5-4	CASSSGQGAKTQYF	TGTGCCAGCAGCTCGGGACAGGGGGCAAAGACCCAGTACTTC
15	TRBJ2-2	-	-	TRBV7-3	CAGGRRQPNTGELFF	TGTGCCGGCGGCAGACGACAGCCGAACACCGGGGAGCTGTTTTTT
14	TRBJ2-7	many	-	TRBV6-2/TRBV6-3	CASSYGLGGYEQYF	TGTGCCAGCAGTTACGGATTGGGAGGCTACGAGCAGTACTTC
15	TRBJ2-7	-	-	TRBV5-1	CASSNTGTPSYEQYF	TGCGCCAGCAGCAACACCGGGACACCTTCCTACGAGCAGTACTTC
13	TRBJ2-7	-	-	TRBV2	CASKAQEENEQYF	TGTGCCAGCAAAGCACAGGAAGAAAACGAGCAGTACTTC
14	TRBJ1-4	many	TRBD1	TRBV5-1	CASSLEGGIEKLFF	TGCGCCAGCAGCTTGGAAGGGGGCATTGAAAAACTGTTTTTT
14	TRBJ2-6	many	-	TRBV27	CASSYGSGANVLTF	TGTGCCAGCAGTTACGGGAGTGGGGCCAACGTCCTGACTTTC
18	TRBJ2-1	many	TRBD2	TRBV7-8	CASSLAGHPGGLAGETFF	TGTGCCAGCAGCTTAGCTGGTCACCCTGGGGGACTAGCGGGAGAGACGTTCTTC
15	TRBJ2-3	many	TRBD2	TRBV6-5	CASSLAGLGTDTQYF	TGTGCCAGCAGTTTAGCGGGACTCGGGACAGATACGCAGTATTTT
12	TRBJ1-5	many	-	TRBV6-5	CASGHRNQPQHF	TGTGCCAGCGGTCACAGAAATCAGCCCCAGCATTTT
16	TRBJ2-1	few	-	TRBV29-1	CSVEGSFTKLYNEQFF	TGCAGCGTTGAGGGGAGCTTCACGAAATTATACAATGAGCAGTTCTTC
13	TRBJ2-1	many	-	TRBV7-2	CASSSGKYNEQFF	TGTGCCAGCAGCTCCGGGAAATACAATGAGCAGTTCTTC
17	TRBJ2-1	many	TRBD2	TRBV5-1	CASSLVAGGGLWNEQFF	TGCGCCAGCAGCTTGGTGGCGGGGGGCGGGCTTTGGAATGAGCAGTTCTTC
14	TRBJ2-5	-	TRBD2	TRBV20-1	CSAREPAGVETQYF	TGCAGTGCTAGAGAACCAGCGGGAGTAGAGACCCAGTACTTC
15	TRBJ2-5	-	-	TRBV19	CASSSRPSQQETQYF	TGTGCCAGTAGTTCAAGGCCCTCCCAACAAGAGACCCAGTACTTC